This T cell receptor (beta chain) was documented in a study of CD8 T cells in Susac syndrome. CDR1 and CDR2 (germline): MNHEY, SMNVEV (reference sequence). The CDR3 is 13 amino acids. Trimming shortened V by 3 bases and J by 1 base, and 4 bases separated the two germline ends. To note about this clonotype: As yet, its antigen is unknown.

Study-level points and caveats: Five or six Susac-specific public clones appeared in CD8+ TEMRA repertoires, and under 20 in total CD8+ repertoires. The study conceded that relatively few individuals underwent its TCR sequencing and HLA analysis.

The RNA input was roughly 0.45 to 1 ug, and it was reverse transcribed with random hexamers. Across 54 Vbeta and 13 Jbeta, TCR beta CDR3 was amplified with immunoSEQ multiplex PCR. TCRdb itself ran the immunoSEQ multiplex PCR reads through MiXCR, one entry per CDR3 protein. The table has around 80,000 distinct CDR3 sequences, 96% seen once. Specimen: CD8+ T cells from PBMCs. The receptor was isolated from a human donor with Susac syndrome. The rearrangement uses TRBV27 and TRBJ1-3; no reliable D call. The CDR3 region is CASSLGSGNTIYF. The CDR3 DNA follows: TGTGCCAGCAGTTTGGGTTCTGGAAACACCATATATTTT.